Sequencing of this T cell receptor (beta chain) was carried out in a study of blood T cell repertoires in COVID-19. Whole-study context: PBMCs, B-cell-depleted T cells, or T cells provided the cDNA or gDNA that made up the material.

Losses at the gene ends were 4 bases for V and 5 bases for J; bases not matched to a gene: 15. CDR3 size: 16 residues. Germline V gives CDR1 SGHDT, CDR2 YYEEEE. Per the original data handling: Amplification of reference gene primers provided the estimated nucleated cell counts. Profiling relied on immunoSEQ multiplex PCR, and the TCRdb table lists in-frame clones only, not all of them. V, J and clone size reflect that table, while D and trimming were determined from the DNA. This table has approximately 150,000 clones, around 83% appearing once. In its sample, this clone was seen once. The clonotype was recovered from a woman aged 50 to 65 with COVID-19, enrolled during active disease. Sequencing was carried out using peripheral blood. V usage is TRBV5-6 and J usage is TRBJ2-7, with 7 nucleotides matching TRBD2. The CDR3, as DNA: TGTGCCAGCAGCCAAGCAGGCGGGGGTTTTGTCGACGAGCAGTACTTC. It specifies CASSQAGGGFVDEQYF.